Each of the 9 T cell receptor beta chains below was sequenced from the same sample in a study of OX40 agonist ivuxolimab in advanced cancers. The repertoire was sequenced with immunoSEQ multiplex PCR; TCRdb's copy has only in-frame clones and lacks some. The data hold some 43,000 clones, with 88% observed a single time. This specimen consisted of CD4+ or CD8+ T cells sorted from blood, obtained in a trial of the OX40 agonist ivuxolimab. The receptor set was obtained from an adult with an advanced solid tumor such as melanoma, head and neck, liver or kidney cancer.

This clone was seen once. This chain connects TRBV18 to TRBJ2-2; maybe TRBD1 (5 bases). V was cut by 1 base and J by 1 base, with 10 bases left in between. CDR1 is KGHSH and CDR2 is LQKENI in the germline V gene. The CDR3 consists of 16 residues. The CDR3 DNA reads as TGTGCCAGCTCACCACGGACACTGGAGAACACCGGGGAGCTGTTTTTT. This codes for CASSPRTLENTGELFF.

The chain joins TRBV7-2 to TRBJ1-2; 8 nucleotides align to TRBD1. V gave up 5 bases and J gave up 2 bases; unmatched junction bases: 7. The germline V gene encodes CDR1 SGHTA and CDR2 FQGNSA. The CDR3 covers 15 residues. The CDR3 protein is CASSAGTGENYGYTF. DNA for the CDR3: TGTGCCAGCAGCGCGGGGACAGGCGAAAACTATGGCTACACCTTC.

This rearrangement joins TRBV5-4 to TRBJ2-1; D remains ambiguous. The CDR3 length is 13 residues. Per germline, CDR1 SGHNT and CDR2 YYREEE (reference sequence). Between the trimmed V and J ends, which lost 2 bases and 5 bases, there was a span of 8 bases. The CDR3 protein is CASSLGTDNEQFF. In DNA, the CDR3 is TGTGCCAGCAGCTTAGGCACTGACAATGAGCAGTTCTTC.

In this sample, this clone turned up a few times. The rearrangement links TRBV5-1 to TRBJ2-2; D remains ambiguous. Trimming left V 0 bases short and J 6 bases short, with 9 bases between. Germline V CDR1 and CDR2: SGHRS, YFSETQ. CDR3 size: 14 residues. The CDR3 loop is CASSLEADAGELFF. Here the CDR3 DNA reads TGCGCCAGCAGCTTGGAGGCCGACGCCGGGGAGCTGTTTTTT.

The chain carries TRBV7-9 and TRBJ1-2; 12 bases line up with TRBD1. Germline values: CDR1 SEHNR, CDR2 FQNEAQ (reference sequence). J gave up 4 bases and V 5 bases, and 8 bases lay outside the gene matches. This CDR3 region has 16 residues. The CDR3 DNA reads TGTGCCAGCAGCCACCCGGGACAGGGGGCAAGCTATGGCTACACCTTC. It yields the protein CASSHPGQGASYGYTF.

V is TRBV5-4 and J is TRBJ2-1; 13 bases are shared with TRBD2. The CDR3 contains 15 residues. CDR1 and CDR2 (germline): SGHNT, YYREEE (reference sequence). With 0 bases clipped from V and 8 bases from J, the junction kept 2 bases outside the gene matches. The CDR3 nucleotides are TGTGCCAGCAGCTTGGGGACTAGCGGGGGTTATGAGCAGTTCTTC. Translating it yields CASSLGTSGGYEQFF.

The gene calls are TRBV6-5 and TRBJ1-1, with D unresolved. Trimming took 7 bases from V and 4 from J, leaving 10 bases between them. The CDR3 spans 12 residues. From germline, CDR1 is MNHEY and CDR2 SVGAGI. The CDR3 region is CASTPLSTEAFF. The CDR3 bases are TGTGCCAGCACGCCTCTGAGCACTGAAGCTTTCTTT.

V gene TRBV19 combines with J gene TRBJ1-2; the match to TRBD1 covers 10 bases. The CDR3 extends over 16 amino acids. CDR1 and CDR2 (germline): LNHDA, SQIVND (reference sequence). V shed 0 bases and J 4 bases; nucleotides not matched to a gene: 5. DNA for the CDR3: TGTGCCAGTAGTATAGATCGGGACAGGGGCATCTATGGCTACACCTTC. Its protein is CASSIDRDRGIYGYTF.

This chain joins TRBV5-5 and TRBJ1-1; possibly TRBD1 for D (6 bases). There are 16 residues in the CDR3. Deletions cut 0 bases from V and 1 base from J, with 13 bases between. Germline lookup yields CDR1 SGHKS and CDR2 YYEKEE (reference sequence). CDR3 sequence: CASSLGVLGANTEAFF. CDR3 bases: TGTGCCAGCAGCTTGGGGGTGCTGGGGGCGAACACTGAAGCTTTCTTT.